Each of the 9 T cell receptor beta chains below was sequenced from the same sample in a study of T cell repertoires in cytomegalovirus infection. TCRdb redid the calling of the reads with MiXCR, one entry per CDR3 protein. Here the sample spans around 110,000 distinct CDR3 sequences, over 9.5% being singletons. No antigen is known for these receptors. Material for sequencing was PBMCs, sequenced either directly or after in vitro stimulation (not recorded which). All receptors derive from a human donor in good health (CMV status not recorded). Some clones in this sample may be carry-over from other donors' samples.

V and J are TRBV20-1 and TRBJ2-6; no reliable D call. The CDR3 sequence is 14 residues long. Trimming removed 0 bases at V and 5 bases at J, with 8 bases between. Germline V gene lookup returns CDR1 DFQATT and CDR2 SNEGSKA (reference sequence). DNA of the CDR3: TGCAGTGCTAGAGATCCGAATAGGGCCAACGTCCTGACTTTC. It translates to CSARDPNRANVLTF.

There are many counts of this clonotype. This chain connects TRBV7-2 to TRBJ2-5, with 15 bases that match TRBD2. The V and J ends lost 1 base and 1 base, in that order; junction bases with no gene match: 4. Germline CDR1 reads SGHTA; CDR2 reads FQGNSA. The CDR3 spans 18 residues. DNA of the CDR3: TGTGCCAGCAGCTTAGGGACTAGCGGGAGGGCCGTCCAAGAGACCCAGTACTTC. It encodes CASSLGTSGRAVQETQYF.

The CDR3 loop is CASSFAKNTEAFF. Written as DNA, the CDR3 is TGTGCCAGCAGTTTTGCAAAGAACACTGAAGCTTTCTTT. V and J are TRBV12-3 or TRBV12-4 and TRBJ1-1; no reliable D call. CDR3 length: 13 amino acids. V shed 3 bases and J shed 1 base, with 6 bases lying between them.

This clonotype was seen more than once but under ten times. The chain joins TRBV29-1 to TRBJ2-3, with 9 bases identical to TRBD2. The CDR3 runs 16 residues. CDR1 and CDR2 from the germline V gene are SQVTM and ANQGSEA. J gave up 0 bases and V 2 bases, and 6 bases lay outside the gene matches. CDR3 bases: TGCAGCGTTGAAACATCTAGCGGGACTAGCACAGATACGCAGTATTTT. The encoded protein is CSVETSSGTSTDTQYF.

A few counts support this clonotype. J is TRBJ2-5 and V is TRBV19, with a possible D match to TRBD1 (6 bases). This CDR3 region has 14 residues. Trimming stripped 3 bases from V and 4 bases from J, with 12 bases between. The germline V gene has CDR1 LNHDA and CDR2 SQIVND (reference sequence). CDR3 amino acids: CASSMPDRVETQYF. The DNA of the CDR3 is TGTGCCAGTAGTATGCCGGACAGAGTAGAGACCCAGTACTTC.

This clonotype was seen repeatedly, ten times or more. The gene calls are TRBV12-3 or TRBV12-4 and TRBJ2-2, with 9 bases aligning to TRBD2. V gave up 1 base and J gave up 6 bases; unmatched junction bases: 9. The CDR3 is 17 residues long. The CDR3 bases are TGTGCCAGCAGTTTAGTGGGTAGCGGGAGTTCGTCCGGGGAGCTGTTTTTT. The encoded protein is CASSLVGSGSSSGELFF.

This clonotype was seen repeatedly, ten times or more. V and J are TRBV7-9 and TRBJ2-7; D remains ambiguous. The V end lost 2 bases, the J end lost 10 bases, and 15 bases lay between the germline ends. In germline, CDR1 is SEHNR, CDR2 FQNEAQ (reference sequence). The CDR3 is 13 residues long. In DNA form, the CDR3 reads TGTGCCAGCAGCTTATGGTGGGCCGCCTTTCAGTACGTC. Translation: CASSLWWAAFQYV.

The table lists this clonotype with many counts. V and J are TRBV7-2 and TRBJ1-2; D remains unclear. The CDR3 runs to 13 residues. Germline CDR1 SGHTA, CDR2 FQGNSA. Trimming removed 8 bases from V and 2 bases from J, with 12 bases in between. The CDR3 spells CASLGHFNYGYTF. The CDR3 coding sequence is TGTGCCAGCTTGGGTCATTTCAACTATGGCTACACCTTC.

The chain employs TRBV2 and TRBJ1-2; D uncertain. From germline, CDR1 is SNHLY and CDR2 FYNNEI. The CDR3 runs to 15 residues. Trimming stripped 2 bases from V and 4 bases from J, with 14 bases between. The CDR3 sequence: CASSELGRSGYGYTF. CDR3 in DNA: TGTGCCAGCAGTGAACTTGGTCGAAGCGGCTATGGCTACACCTTC.